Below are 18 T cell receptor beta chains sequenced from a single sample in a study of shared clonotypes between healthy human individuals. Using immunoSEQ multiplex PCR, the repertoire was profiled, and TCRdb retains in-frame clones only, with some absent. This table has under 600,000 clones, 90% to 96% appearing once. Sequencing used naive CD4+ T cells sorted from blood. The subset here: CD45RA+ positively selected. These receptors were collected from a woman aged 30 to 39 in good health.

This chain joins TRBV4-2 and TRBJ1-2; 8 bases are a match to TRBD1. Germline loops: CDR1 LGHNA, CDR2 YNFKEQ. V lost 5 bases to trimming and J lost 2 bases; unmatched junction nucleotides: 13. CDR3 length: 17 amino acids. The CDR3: CASSERQGKEPNYGYTF. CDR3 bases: TGTGCCAGCAGCGAAAGACAGGGGAAGGAGCCCAACTATGGCTACACCTTC.

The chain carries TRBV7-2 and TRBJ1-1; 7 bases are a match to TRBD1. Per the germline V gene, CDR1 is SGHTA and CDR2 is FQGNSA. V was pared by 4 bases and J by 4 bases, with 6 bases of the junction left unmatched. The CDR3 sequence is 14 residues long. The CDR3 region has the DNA TGTGCCAGCAGCTCACTACAGGGGTCCACTGAAGCTTTCTTT. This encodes CASSSLQGSTEAFF. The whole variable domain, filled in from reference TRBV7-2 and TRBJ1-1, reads GAGVSQSPSNKVTEKGKDVELRCDPISGHTALYWYRQSLGQGLEFLIYFQGNSAPDKSGLPSDRFSAERTGGSVSTLTIQRTQQEDSAVYLCASSSLQGSTEAFFGQGTRLTVV.

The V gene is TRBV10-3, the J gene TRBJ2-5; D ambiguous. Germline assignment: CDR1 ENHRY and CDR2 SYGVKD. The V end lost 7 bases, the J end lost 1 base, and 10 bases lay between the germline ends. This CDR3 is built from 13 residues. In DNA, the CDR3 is TGTGCCATCACCAGGACGGTCCAAGAGACCCAGTACTTC. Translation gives CAITRTVQETQYF.

CDR3 coding DNA: TGTGCCAGCAGTAGACAGGGGGCGAAAGGAAACACCATATATTTT. This gives the protein CASSRQGAKGNTIYF. This chain connects TRBV28 to TRBJ1-3, with 10 positions matching TRBD1. CDR3 length equals 15 residues. V was clipped by 5 bases and J by 4 bases; unmatched bases: 5. Germline V lookup: CDR1 MDHEN, CDR2 SYDVKM.

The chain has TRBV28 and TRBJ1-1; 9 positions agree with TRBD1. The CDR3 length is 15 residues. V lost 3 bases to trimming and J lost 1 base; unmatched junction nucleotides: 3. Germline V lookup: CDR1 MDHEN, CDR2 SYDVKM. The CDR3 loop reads CASSFQGQGNTEAFF. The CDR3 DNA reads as TGTGCCAGCAGTTTTCAGGGACAGGGGAACACTGAAGCTTTCTTT.

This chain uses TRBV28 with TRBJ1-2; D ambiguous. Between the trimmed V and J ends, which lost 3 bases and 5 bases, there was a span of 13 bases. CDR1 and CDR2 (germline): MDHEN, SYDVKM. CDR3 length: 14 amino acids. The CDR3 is CASSFETEYYGYTF. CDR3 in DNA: TGTGCCAGCAGTTTCGAAACCGAGTATTATGGCTACACCTTC.

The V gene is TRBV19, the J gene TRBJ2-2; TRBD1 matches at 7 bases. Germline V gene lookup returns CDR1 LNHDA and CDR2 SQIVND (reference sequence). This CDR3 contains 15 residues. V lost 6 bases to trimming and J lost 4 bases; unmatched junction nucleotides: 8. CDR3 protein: CASSGRQGPTGELFF. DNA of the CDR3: TGTGCCAGTAGCGGCAGACAGGGACCCACCGGGGAGCTGTTTTTT.

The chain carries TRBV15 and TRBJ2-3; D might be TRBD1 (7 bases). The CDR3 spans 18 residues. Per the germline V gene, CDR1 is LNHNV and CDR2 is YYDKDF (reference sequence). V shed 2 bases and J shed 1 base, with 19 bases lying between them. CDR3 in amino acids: CATSRYRGLAGRTDTQYF. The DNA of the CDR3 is TGTGCCACCAGCAGATACAGGGGACTGGCGGGGCGCACAGATACGCAGTATTTT.

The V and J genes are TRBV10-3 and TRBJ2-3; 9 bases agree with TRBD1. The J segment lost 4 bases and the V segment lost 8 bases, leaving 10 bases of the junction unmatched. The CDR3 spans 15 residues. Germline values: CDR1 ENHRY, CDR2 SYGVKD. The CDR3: CAIGPGTGSPDTQYF. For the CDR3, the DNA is TGTGCCATCGGCCCCGGGACAGGGAGCCCAGATACGCAGTATTTT.

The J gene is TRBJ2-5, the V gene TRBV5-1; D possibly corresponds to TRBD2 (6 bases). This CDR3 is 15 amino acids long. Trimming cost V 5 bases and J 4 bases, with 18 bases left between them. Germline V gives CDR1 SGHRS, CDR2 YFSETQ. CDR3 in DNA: TGCGCCAGCAGATCTGGAGCGTCCGGGGGAGAGACCCAGTACTTC. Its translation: CASRSGASGGETQYF.

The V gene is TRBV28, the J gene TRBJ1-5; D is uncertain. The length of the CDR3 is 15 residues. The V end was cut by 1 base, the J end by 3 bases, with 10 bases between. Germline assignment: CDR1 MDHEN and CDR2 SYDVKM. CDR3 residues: CASSLFTGFNQPQHF. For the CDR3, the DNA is TGTGCCAGCAGTTTATTTACGGGCTTCAATCAGCCCCAGCATTTT.

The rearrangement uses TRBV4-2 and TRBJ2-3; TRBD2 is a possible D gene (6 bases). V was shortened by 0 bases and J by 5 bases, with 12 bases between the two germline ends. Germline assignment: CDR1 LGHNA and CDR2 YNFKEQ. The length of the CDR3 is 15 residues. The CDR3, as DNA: TGTGCCAGCAGCCAAGATAGCGGAGTGGTAGATACGCAGTATTTT. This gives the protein CASSQDSGVVDTQYF.

The CDR3 DNA reads as TGCGCCAGCAGCGGAGAGGACAGGGGCACTGAAGCTTTCTTT. It is translated as CASSGEDRGTEAFF. The V call is TRBV5-1, the J call TRBJ1-1; TRBD1 matches 9 bases. In germline, CDR1 is SGHRS, CDR2 YFSETQ. Losses at the gene ends were 4 bases for V and 4 bases for J; bases not matched to a gene: 5. This CDR3 is built from 14 residues.

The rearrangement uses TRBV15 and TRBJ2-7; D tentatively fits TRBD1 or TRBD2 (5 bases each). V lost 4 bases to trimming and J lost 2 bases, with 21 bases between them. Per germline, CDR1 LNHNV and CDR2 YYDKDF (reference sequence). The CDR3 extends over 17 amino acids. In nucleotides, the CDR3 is TGTGCCACCAGCAACTTAGGGGACGGCGGATCCCCCTACGAGCAGTACTTC. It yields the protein CATSNLGDGGSPYEQYF.

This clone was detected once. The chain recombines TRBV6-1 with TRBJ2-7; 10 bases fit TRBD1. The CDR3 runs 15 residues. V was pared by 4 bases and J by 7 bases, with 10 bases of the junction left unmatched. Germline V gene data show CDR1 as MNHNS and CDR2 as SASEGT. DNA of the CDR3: TGTGCCAGCAGTGGTCCCGGGACAGGGGTTAAAGAGCAGTACTTC. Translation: CASSGPGTGVKEQYF.

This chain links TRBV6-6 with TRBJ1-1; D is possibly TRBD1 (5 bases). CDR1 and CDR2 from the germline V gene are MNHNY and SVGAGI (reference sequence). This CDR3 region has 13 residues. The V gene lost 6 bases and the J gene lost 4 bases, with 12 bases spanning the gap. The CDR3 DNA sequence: TGTGCCAGCAGGCAACAGGAGCCCACTGAAGCTTTCTTT. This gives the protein CASRQQEPTEAFF.

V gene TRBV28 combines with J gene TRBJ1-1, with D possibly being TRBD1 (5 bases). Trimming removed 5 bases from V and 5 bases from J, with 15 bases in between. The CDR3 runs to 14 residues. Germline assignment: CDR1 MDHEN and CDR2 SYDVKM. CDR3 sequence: CASSPGTVATEAFF. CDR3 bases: TGTGCCAGCAGTCCCGGGACGGTAGCGACTGAAGCTTTCTTT. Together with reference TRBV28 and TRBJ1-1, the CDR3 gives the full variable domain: DVKVTQSSRYLVKRTGEKVFLECVQDMDHENMFWYRQDPGLGLRLIYFSYDVKMKEKGDIPEGYSVSREKKERFSLILESASTNQTSMYLCASSPGTVATEAFFGQGTRLTVV.

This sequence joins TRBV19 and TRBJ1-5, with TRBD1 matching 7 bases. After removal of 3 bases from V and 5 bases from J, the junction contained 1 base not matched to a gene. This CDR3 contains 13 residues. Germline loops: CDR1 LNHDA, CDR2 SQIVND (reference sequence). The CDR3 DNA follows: TGTGCCAGTAGTATCAGGGGGGATCAGCCCCAGCATTTT. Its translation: CASSIRGDQPQHF.